This T cell receptor beta chain was retrieved from a study of T cells in Graves' hyperthyroidism and ophthalmopathy. This clonotype was counted at least ten times. What it binds is unknown. Broader study findings: Ophthalmopathy onset followed model prediction by a median approximately seven months. Among thyroid clonotypes expanded above 0.001, most also appeared in blood.

TCR beta CDR3 sequences were amplified from RNA transcripts. The HTBI primer set drove a first-round RT-PCR of the TCR CDR3. TCRdb redid the calling of the multiplex PCR reads with MiXCR, one entry per CDR3 protein. This sample has 500,000 to 750,000 distinct CDR3 sequences, with around 16% found just once. CDR1 and CDR2 (germline): SGHTA, FQGNSA. V lost 1 base to trimming and J lost 5 bases, with 6 bases between them. There are 13 residues in the CDR3. The study enrolled patients aged 18 to 65 with newly diagnosed hyperthyroidism of under 2 months' duration. The chain uses TRBV7-2 and TRBJ2-1; D remains ambiguous. Sequences were obtained from blood. The clonotype was recovered from a woman younger than 45 with Graves' hyperthyroidism. The CDR3 here is CASSLGHNNEQFF. The CDR3 DNA is TGTGCCAGCAGCTTAGGACACAACAATGAGCAGTTCTTC.